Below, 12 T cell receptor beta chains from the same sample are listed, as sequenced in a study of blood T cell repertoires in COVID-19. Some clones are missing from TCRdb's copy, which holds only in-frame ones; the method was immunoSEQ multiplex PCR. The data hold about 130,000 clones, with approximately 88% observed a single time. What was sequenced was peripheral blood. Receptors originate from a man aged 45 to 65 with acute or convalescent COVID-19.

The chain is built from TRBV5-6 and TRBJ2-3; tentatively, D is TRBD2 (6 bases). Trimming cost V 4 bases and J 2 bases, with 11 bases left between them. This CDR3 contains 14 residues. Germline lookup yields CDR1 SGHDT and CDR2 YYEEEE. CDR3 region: CASSPRGITDTQYF. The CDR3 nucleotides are TGTGCCAGCAGCCCCCGCGGGATCACAGATACGCAGTATTTT.

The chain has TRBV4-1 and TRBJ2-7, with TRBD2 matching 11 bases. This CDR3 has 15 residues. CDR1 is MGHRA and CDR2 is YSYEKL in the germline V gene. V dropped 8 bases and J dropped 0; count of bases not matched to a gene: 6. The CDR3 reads CASRSTSGTSYEQYF. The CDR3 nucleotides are TGCGCCAGCCGATCGACTAGCGGGACCTCCTACGAGCAGTACTTC.

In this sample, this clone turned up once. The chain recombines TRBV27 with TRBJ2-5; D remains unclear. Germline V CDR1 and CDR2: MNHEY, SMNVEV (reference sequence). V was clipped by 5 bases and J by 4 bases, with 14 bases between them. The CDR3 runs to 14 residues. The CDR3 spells CASSTNKNRETQYF. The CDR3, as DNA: TGTGCCAGCAGTACGAACAAGAACCGAGAGACCCAGTACTTC.

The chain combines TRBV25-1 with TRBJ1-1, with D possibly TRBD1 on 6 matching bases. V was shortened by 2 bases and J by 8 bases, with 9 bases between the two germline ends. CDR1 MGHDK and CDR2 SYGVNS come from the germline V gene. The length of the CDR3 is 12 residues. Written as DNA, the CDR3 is TGTGCCAGCAGTGAACAGGGGATAGAAGCTTTCTTT. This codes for CASSEQGIEAFF.

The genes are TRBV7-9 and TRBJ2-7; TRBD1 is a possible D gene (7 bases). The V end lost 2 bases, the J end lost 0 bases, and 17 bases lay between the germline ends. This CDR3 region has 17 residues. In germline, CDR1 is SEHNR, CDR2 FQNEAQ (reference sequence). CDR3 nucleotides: TGTGCCAGCAGCTTAAGGGGGGACAGCGCCTTCTCCTACGAGCAGTACTTC. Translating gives CASSLRGDSAFSYEQYF. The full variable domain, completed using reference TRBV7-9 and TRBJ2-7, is DTGVSQNPRHKITKRGQNVTFRCDPISEHNRLYWYRQTLGQGPEFLTYFQNEAQLEKSRLLSDRFSAERPKGSFSTLEIQRTEQGDSAMYLCASSLRGDSAFSYEQYFGPGTRLTVT.

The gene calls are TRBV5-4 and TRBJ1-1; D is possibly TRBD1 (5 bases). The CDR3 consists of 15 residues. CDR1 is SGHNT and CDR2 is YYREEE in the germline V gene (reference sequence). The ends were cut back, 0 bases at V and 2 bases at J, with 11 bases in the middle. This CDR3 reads CASSLDRTKNTEAFF. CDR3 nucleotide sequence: TGTGCCAGCAGCTTGGACAGGACAAAAAACACTGAAGCTTTCTTT. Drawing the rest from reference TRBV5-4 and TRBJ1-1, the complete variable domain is ETGVTQSPTHLIKTRGQQVTLRCSSQSGHNTVSWYQQALGQGPQFIFQYYREEENGRGNFPPRFSGLQFPNYSSELNVNALELDDSALYLCASSLDRTKNTEAFFGQGTRLTVV.

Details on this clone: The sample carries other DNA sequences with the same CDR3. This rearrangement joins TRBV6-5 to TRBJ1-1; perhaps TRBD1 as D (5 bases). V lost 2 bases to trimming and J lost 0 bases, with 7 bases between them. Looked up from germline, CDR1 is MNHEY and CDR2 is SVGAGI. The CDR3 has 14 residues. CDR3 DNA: TGTGCCAGCAGTTACCAGGGATTGAACACTGAAGCTTTCTTT. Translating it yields CASSYQGLNTEAFF.

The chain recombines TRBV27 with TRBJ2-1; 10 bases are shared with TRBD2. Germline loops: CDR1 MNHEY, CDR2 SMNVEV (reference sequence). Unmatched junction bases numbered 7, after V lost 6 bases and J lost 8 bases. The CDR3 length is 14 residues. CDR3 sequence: CASSYSGRIYEQFF. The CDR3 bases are TGTGCCAGCAGCTATAGCGGGAGGATCTATGAGCAGTTCTTC.

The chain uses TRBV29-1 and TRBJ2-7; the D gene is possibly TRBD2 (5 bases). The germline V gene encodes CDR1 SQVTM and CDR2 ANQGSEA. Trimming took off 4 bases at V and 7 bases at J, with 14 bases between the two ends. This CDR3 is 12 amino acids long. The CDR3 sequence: CSVGRGSGEQYF. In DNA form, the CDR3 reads TGCAGCGTTGGAAGAGGGTCGGGTGAGCAGTACTTC.

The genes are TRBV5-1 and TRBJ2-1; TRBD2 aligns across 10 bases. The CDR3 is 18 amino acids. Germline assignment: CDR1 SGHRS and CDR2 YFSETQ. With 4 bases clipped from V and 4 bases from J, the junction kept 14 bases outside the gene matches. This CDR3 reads CASSPWTSGSRKYNEQFF. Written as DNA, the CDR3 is TGCGCCAGCAGCCCATGGACTAGCGGCTCCAGGAAGTACAATGAGCAGTTCTTC.

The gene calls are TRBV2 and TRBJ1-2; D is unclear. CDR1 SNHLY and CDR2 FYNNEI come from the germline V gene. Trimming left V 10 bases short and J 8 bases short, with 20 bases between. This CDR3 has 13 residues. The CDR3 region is CAIHTRRTGGYTF. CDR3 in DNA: TGTGCCATCCATACTAGACGGACGGGGGGCTACACCTTC.

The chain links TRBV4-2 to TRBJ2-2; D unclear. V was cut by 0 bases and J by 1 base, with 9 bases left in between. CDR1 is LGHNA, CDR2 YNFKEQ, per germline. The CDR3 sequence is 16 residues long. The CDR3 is CASSQEWAGNTGELFF. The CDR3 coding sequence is TGTGCCAGCAGCCAAGAATGGGCAGGGAACACCGGGGAGCTGTTTTTT.